The clone carrying this T cell receptor (beta chain) is a singleton in its sample. The target antigen is unknown. This sample was included in a study of blood T cells in healthy people across ages. For the second PCR, which ran for about 7 to 11 cycles, a sample-barcoded 5' primer and a J-beta primer mix were used. TCRdb fed the 5' RACE reads into MiXCR, producing one record per CDR3 protein. The data contain 250,000 to 300,000 distinct CDR3 sequences, 25% to 30% of them singletons. CDR1 DFQATT and CDR2 SNEGSKA come from the germline V gene (reference sequence). The CDR3 is 14 amino acids. V trimming: 6 bases; J trimming: 1 base; junction bases outside the gene matches: 5. Findings and caveats of the study: Naive T cell percentage and TCR beta diversity correlated strongly.

V is TRBV20-1 and J is TRBJ2-2; TRBD2 matches at 7 bases. This clonotype was sampled from a woman in her seventies in good health. Specimen: blood. The CDR3 DNA is TGCAGTGCCCGGGCGGGAGTGAACACCGGGGAGCTGTTTTTT. It yields the protein CSARAGVNTGELFF.